This T cell receptor beta chain was identified in a study of T cell changes during pregnancy in multiple sclerosis. Clones were read by immunoSEQ multiplex PCR, and TCRdb kept only the in-frame ones, dropping some. The data hold around 68,000 clones, with around nine tenths observed a single time. CDR1 SGHAT and CDR2 FQDESV come from the germline V gene (reference sequence). The CDR3 is 12 amino acids. V trimming: 5 bases; J trimming: 6 bases; junction bases outside the gene matches: 4. This rearrangement joins TRBV11-1 to TRBJ2-7; 7 bases align to TRBD1. Sequenced here: CD4+ T cells from peripheral blood mononuclear cells, sampled before pregnancy. The TCR comes from a female donor with multiple sclerosis, enrolled in a pregnancy study. The CDR3 is CASSTTGVEQYF. DNA for the CDR3: TGTGCCAGCAGCACTACAGGGGTCGAGCAGTACTTC.